A single sample gave rise to the 28 T cell receptor beta chains below, sequenced in a study of CD8 T cells in Susac syndrome. Random hexamers were used to reverse transcribe the RNA input (about 0.5 to 1 ug). TCRdb re-called the immunoSEQ multiplex PCR reads through MiXCR, storing one row per CDR3 protein. Here the sample spans about 69,000 distinct CDR3 sequences, about 95% being singletons. The specimen sequenced was CD8+ T cells from PBMCs. The receptor set was obtained from a human donor in good health.

CDR3 residues: CASRSPGLGYEQYF. The CDR3 bases are TGTGCCAGCAGATCACCGGGTCTCGGCTACGAGCAGTACTTC. V gene TRBV28 combines with J gene TRBJ2-7; D ambiguous. The germline V gene encodes CDR1 MDHEN and CDR2 SYDVKM. V lost 6 bases, J lost 3 bases, and 15 bases lay in between. The CDR3 covers 14 residues. The full variable domain, rest sourced from reference TRBV28 and TRBJ2-7, is DVKVTQSSRYLVKRTGEKVFLECVQDMDHENMFWYRQDPGLGLRLIYFSYDVKMKEKGDIPEGYSVSREKKERFSLILESASTNQTSMYLCASRSPGLGYEQYFGPGTRLTVT.

DNA of the CDR3: TGTGCCAGCAGCTTAACAGGGGCTGACTATGGCTACACCTTC. Amino acids: CASSLTGADYGYTF. This chain uses TRBV7-9 with TRBJ1-2, with 7 nucleotides matching TRBD1. From germline, CDR1 is SEHNR and CDR2 FQNEAQ (reference sequence). This CDR3 spans 14 amino acids. V shed 2 bases, J shed 3 bases, and the junction held 3 bases outside the gene matches.

The gene calls are TRBV4-1 and TRBJ2-7, with unresolved D. Germline V gene sequence: CDR1 MGHRA, CDR2 YSYEKL. CDR3 length equals 13 residues. Deletions cut 3 bases from V and 7 bases from J, with 13 bases between. The CDR3 DNA follows: TGCGCCAGCAGCCAGACGACGGCCCTGGAGCAGTACTTC. Translation: CASSQTTALEQYF.

The chain employs TRBV5-4 and TRBJ1-1; no firm D call. This CDR3 contains 13 residues. Trimming left V 4 bases short and J 0 bases short, with 7 bases between. Germline CDR1 and CDR2: SGHNT and YYREEE (reference sequence). This CDR3 is CASSVRLNTEAFF. Here the CDR3 DNA reads TGTGCCAGCAGCGTCAGGTTGAACACTGAAGCTTTCTTT.

The rearrangement joins TRBV5-6 to TRBJ1-6, with D tentatively TRBD1 (5 bases). Trimming removed 0 bases from V and 8 bases from J, with 9 bases in between. The CDR3 is made up of 14 amino acids. The germline CDR1 and CDR2 sequences are SGHDT and YYEEEE. The CDR3 here is CASSLGGGYSPLHF. The CDR3 coding sequence is TGTGCCAGCAGCTTGGGTGGGGGTTATTCACCCCTCCACTTT.

The V and J genes are TRBV29-1 and TRBJ2-2; D not resolved. The V gene lost 4 bases and the J gene lost 5 bases, with 11 bases spanning the gap. Germline V gene data show CDR1 as SQVTM and CDR2 as ANQGSEA. The CDR3 runs to 13 residues. The CDR3 sequence: CSVGAPITGELFF. CDR3 in DNA: TGCAGCGTTGGGGCCCCCATAACCGGGGAGCTGTTTTTT.

This clonotype appeared once. The V and J genes are TRBV7-2 and TRBJ2-6, with D perhaps TRBD2 (6 bases). V was pared by 5 bases and J by 4 bases, with 12 bases between. Germline assignment: CDR1 SGHTA and CDR2 FQGNSA. This CDR3 is built from 15 residues. DNA for the CDR3: TGTGCCAGCAGCGTCAGGGACTCCGGGGCCAACGTCCTGACTTTC. Translation gives CASSVRDSGANVLTF.

This chain links TRBV27 with TRBJ2-3; TRBD2 is a possible D gene (7 bases). The V and J ends lost 6 bases and 4 bases respectively, with 20 bases between them. This CDR3 contains 16 residues. The V gene's germline CDR1 is MNHEY and CDR2 SMNVEV (reference sequence). CDR3 nucleotide sequence: TGTGCCAGCAGGATCGAGTCGGGGGGCCCCCCAGATACGCAGTATTTT. Translated: CASRIESGGPPDTQYF.

The table lists this clonotype with a count of one. The genes are TRBV12-3 or TRBV12-4 and TRBJ2-3; perhaps TRBD1 as D (6 bases). V was clipped by 1 base and J by 1 base, with 6 bases between them. The CDR3 loop spans 14 amino acids. CDR3 loop: CASSLGGRTDTQYF. For the CDR3, the DNA is TGTGCCAGCAGTTTAGGGGGGCGCACAGATACGCAGTATTTT.

The rearrangement uses TRBV27 and TRBJ2-1; D is undetermined. The CDR3 spans 12 residues. Between the trimmed V and J ends, which lost 8 bases and 4 bases, there was a span of 9 bases. Germline V lookup: CDR1 MNHEY, CDR2 SMNVEV (reference sequence). The CDR3, as DNA: TGTGCCAGCCGCCGAGGATACAATGAGCAGTTCTTC. It codes for CASRRGYNEQFF.

The CDR3 nucleotides read TGTGCCAGCAGTTTACCTCAGGGTGGGGGCTACGGGGAGACCCAGTACTTC. Translated, it gives CASSLPQGGGYGETQYF. The chain links TRBV12-3 or TRBV12-4 to TRBJ2-5; D is possibly TRBD1 (6 bases). The V and J ends lost 2 bases and 5 bases respectively, with 21 bases between them. The CDR3 is 17 amino acids.

The rearrangement links TRBV9 to TRBJ1-2; D gene uncertain. Germline CDR1 and CDR2: SGDLS and YYNGEE. The CDR3 totals 13 residues. V dropped 0 bases and J dropped 2 bases, with 5 bases sitting between them. Here the CDR3 DNA reads TGTGCCAGCAGCGTAGTTATGAACTATGGCTACACCTTC. Translated: CASSVVMNYGYTF.

The chain combines TRBV7-9 with TRBJ2-5, with a tentative D call TRBD2 (7 bases). In germline, CDR1 is SEHNR, CDR2 FQNEAQ (reference sequence). This CDR3 has 14 residues. With 5 bases removed from V and 4 bases from J, the gap between germline ends came to 14 bases. The CDR3 nucleotides read TGTGCCAGCAGCATCCCAGGGGAGGGAGAGACCCAGTACTTC. Its protein is CASSIPGEGETQYF.

The rearrangement joins TRBV7-2 to TRBJ2-7, with 13 bases lining up with TRBD2. CDR1 and CDR2 (germline): SGHTA, FQGNSA. V gave up 5 bases and J gave up 5 bases; unmatched junction bases: 6. This CDR3 is built from 15 residues. The CDR3 loop reads CASSHITSGGDEQYF. The CDR3 DNA sequence: TGTGCCAGCAGCCATATTACTAGCGGGGGGGACGAGCAGTACTTC.

The chain has TRBV2 and TRBJ2-4; 7 bases match TRBD2. With V trimmed by 6 bases and J by 1 base, 6 bases remained unmatched. CDR1 and CDR2 from the germline V gene are SNHLY and FYNNEI. This CDR3 is built from 15 residues. The CDR3 bases are TGTGCCAGCAGGTACCGGGACTACGCCAAAAACATTCAGTACTTC. It is translated as CASRYRDYAKNIQYF.

V gene TRBV7-9 combines with J gene TRBJ1-5; no clear D gene. The germline V gene has CDR1 SEHNR and CDR2 FQNEAQ (reference sequence). This CDR3 spans 14 amino acids. Between the trimmed V and J ends, which lost 5 bases and 5 bases, there was a span of 13 bases. This CDR3 reads CASSLYPTDQPQHF. In DNA, the CDR3 is TGTGCCAGCAGCCTCTACCCCACGGATCAGCCCCAGCATTTT.

This chain uses TRBV14 with TRBJ2-5; TRBD1 aligns across 7 bases. The CDR3 loop spans 13 amino acids. V shed 6 bases and J 2 bases; nucleotides not matched to a gene: 3. Germline V CDR1 and CDR2: SGHDN, FVKESK. CDR3 sequence: CASRLQGQETQYF. In DNA, the CDR3 is TGTGCCAGCAGATTACAGGGGCAAGAGACCCAGTACTTC.

V usage is TRBV13 and J usage is TRBJ2-7, with a possible D match to TRBD1 (5 bases). Trimming took 1 base from V and 7 from J, leaving 8 bases between them. Per the germline V gene, CDR1 is PRHDT and CDR2 is FYEKMQ (reference sequence). The CDR3 contains 12 residues. The CDR3 bases are TGTGCCAGCAGCTTAGATAAGGGGGAGCAGTACGTC. Protein product: CASSLDKGEQYV.

This clonotype was seen only once. CDR3 in DNA: TGTGCCAGCAGTACATATCGAGACAGGAGCTACGAGCAGTACTTC. Protein product: CASSTYRDRSYEQYF. The chain carries TRBV6-5 and TRBJ2-7; D is perhaps TRBD1 (6 bases). In germline, CDR1 is MNHEY, CDR2 SVGAGI. This CDR3 comprises 15 residues. Trimming took off 5 bases at V and 3 bases at J, with 17 bases between the two ends.

The chain recombines TRBV3-1 with TRBJ1-5; no clear D. Trimming took 1 base from V and 0 from J, leaving 7 bases between them. This CDR3 contains 15 residues. Germline CDR1 LGHDT, CDR2 YNNKEL (reference sequence). CDR3 DNA: TGTGCCAGCAGCCAAGCAGACTATAGCAATCAGCCCCAGCATTTT. Amino acid sequence: CASSQADYSNQPQHF. Combining the CDR3 with reference TRBV3-1 and TRBJ1-5 gives the whole variable domain DTAVSQTPKYLVTQMGNDKSIKCEQNLGHDTMYWYKQDSKKFLKIMFSYNNKELIINETVPNRFSPKSPDKAHLNLHINSLELGDSAVYFCASSQADYSNQPQHFGDGTRLSIL.

This chain connects TRBV12-3 or TRBV12-4 to TRBJ2-7, with D maybe TRBD2 (6 bases). The CDR3 is 12 amino acids. The V and J ends lost 6 bases and 4 bases respectively, with 10 bases between them. As DNA, the CDR3 is TGTGCCAGCAGCTATGGGGGGTACGAGCAGTACGTC. It codes for CASSYGGYEQYV.

V gene TRBV7-3 combines with J gene TRBJ2-7; D possibly corresponds to TRBD1 (5 bases). Trimming cost V 3 bases and J 6 bases, with 12 bases left between them. This CDR3 has 13 amino acids. Germline CDR1 and CDR2: SGHTA and FQGTGA. CDR3 bases: TGTGCCAGCAGCTTTGGGGCAGCAACCGAGCAGTACTTC. Translated: CASSFGAATEQYF.

The V call is TRBV7-8, the J call TRBJ2-3, with D perhaps matching TRBD2 (6 bases). This CDR3 has 14 residues. Germline V CDR1 and CDR2: SGHVS, FQNEAQ. The V gene lost 4 bases and the J gene lost 5 bases, with 13 bases spanning the gap. CDR3 coding DNA: TGTGCCAGCAGCTCCCTGAGGACTATAGATACGCAGTATTTT. Translating it yields CASSSLRTIDTQYF. The whole variable domain, remainder taken from reference TRBV7-8 and TRBJ2-3, is GAGVSQSPRYKVAKRGQDVALRCDPISGHVSLFWYQQALGQGPEFLTYFQNEAQLDKSGLPSDRFFAERPEGSVSTLKIQRTQQEDSAVYLCASSSLRTIDTQYFGPGTRLTVL.

The V and J genes are TRBV7-9 and TRBJ2-3; D gene unclear. Trimming cost V 1 base and J 3 bases, with 17 bases left between them. The germline CDR1 and CDR2 sequences are SEHNR and FQNEAQ (reference sequence). CDR3 length equals 17 residues. CDR3 bases: TGTGCCAGCAGCTTAGGTCACAGTTATACTGGGACAGATACGCAGTATTTT. It yields the protein CASSLGHSYTGTDTQYF.

The chain recombines TRBV15 with TRBJ1-5, with TRBD1 matching 10 bases. Germline V lookup: CDR1 LNHNV, CDR2 YYDKDF (reference sequence). V was clipped by 4 bases and J by 5 bases; unmatched bases: 5. CDR3 length: 15 amino acids. The CDR3 sequence is CATSKGQGLHQPQHF. The CDR3 region has the DNA TGTGCCACCAGCAAGGGACAGGGGCTGCATCAGCCCCAGCATTTT.

The V call is TRBV4-2, the J call TRBJ2-5; 8 bases fit TRBD2. The CDR3 is 13 residues long. V was pared by 4 bases and J by 5 bases, with 3 bases of the junction left unmatched. The germline CDR1 and CDR2 sequences are LGHNA and YNFKEQ. The CDR3 sequence is CASSPLAGETQYF. CDR3 in DNA: TGTGCCAGCAGCCCCCTAGCGGGTGAGACCCAGTACTTC.

The chain has TRBV5-1 and TRBJ2-7, with 7 positions matching TRBD1. The CDR3 is 13 amino acids. The junction had 4 bases not matched to a gene; V was cut back by 7 bases and J by 0 bases. Germline CDR1 reads SGHRS; CDR2 reads YFSETQ. The CDR3 spells CASRDSYSYEQYF. As DNA, the CDR3 is TGCGCCAGCCGGGACAGCTACTCCTACGAGCAGTACTTC. Full variable domain (missing parts from reference TRBV5-1 and TRBJ2-7): KAGVTQTPRYLIKTRGQQVTLSCSPISGHRSVSWYQQTPGQGLQFLFEYFSETQRNKGNFPGRFSGRQFSNSRSEMNVSTLELGDSALYLCASRDSYSYEQYFGPGTRLTVT.

The V gene is TRBV29-1, the J gene TRBJ2-1; 10 nucleotides align to TRBD2. Losses at the gene ends were 2 bases for V and 3 bases for J; bases not matched to a gene: 4. This CDR3 region has 15 residues. Germline V gene lookup returns CDR1 SQVTM and CDR2 ANQGSEA. The CDR3 here is CSVERLAGDYNEQFF. DNA of the CDR3: TGCAGCGTTGAACGGCTAGCGGGGGACTACAATGAGCAGTTCTTC.